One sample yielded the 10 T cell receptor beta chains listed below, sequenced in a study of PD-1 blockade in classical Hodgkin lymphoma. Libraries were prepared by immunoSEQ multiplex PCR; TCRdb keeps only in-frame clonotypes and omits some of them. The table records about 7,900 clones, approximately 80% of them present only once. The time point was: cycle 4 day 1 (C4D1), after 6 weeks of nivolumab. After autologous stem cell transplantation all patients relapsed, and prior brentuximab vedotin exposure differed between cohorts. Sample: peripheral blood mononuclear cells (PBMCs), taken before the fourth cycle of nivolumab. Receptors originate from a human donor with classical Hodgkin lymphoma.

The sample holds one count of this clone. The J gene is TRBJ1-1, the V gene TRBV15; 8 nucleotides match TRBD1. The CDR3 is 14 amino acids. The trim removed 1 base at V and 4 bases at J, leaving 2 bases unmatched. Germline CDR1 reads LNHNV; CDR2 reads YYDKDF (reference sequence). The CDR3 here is CATSRADRGTEAFF. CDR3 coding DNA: TGTGCCACCAGCAGAGCTGACAGGGGCACTGAAGCTTTCTTT.

The CDR3 DNA reads as TGTGCCAGCAGCTTGGGGACAGGGGTCACTGAAGCTTTCTTT. It specifies CASSLGTGVTEAFF. The chain has TRBV28 and TRBJ1-1; 10 nucleotides agree with TRBD1. This CDR3 is 14 amino acids long. Germline loops: CDR1 MDHEN, CDR2 SYDVKM. Losses at the gene ends were 6 bases for V and 4 bases for J; bases not matched to a gene: 5.

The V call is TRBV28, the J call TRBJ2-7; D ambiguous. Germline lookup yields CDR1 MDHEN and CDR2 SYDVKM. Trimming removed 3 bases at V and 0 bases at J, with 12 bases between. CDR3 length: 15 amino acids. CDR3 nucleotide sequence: TGTGCCAGCAGTTTGTGGCAGTCCTCCTCCTACGAGCAGTACTTC. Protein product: CASSLWQSSSYEQYF.

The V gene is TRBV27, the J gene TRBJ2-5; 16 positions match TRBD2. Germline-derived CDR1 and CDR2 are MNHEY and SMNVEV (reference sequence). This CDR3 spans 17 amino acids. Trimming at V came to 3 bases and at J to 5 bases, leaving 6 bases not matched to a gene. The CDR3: CASSFGTSGRAIETQYF. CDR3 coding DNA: TGTGCCAGCAGTTTTGGGACTAGCGGGAGGGCCATTGAGACCCAGTACTTC.

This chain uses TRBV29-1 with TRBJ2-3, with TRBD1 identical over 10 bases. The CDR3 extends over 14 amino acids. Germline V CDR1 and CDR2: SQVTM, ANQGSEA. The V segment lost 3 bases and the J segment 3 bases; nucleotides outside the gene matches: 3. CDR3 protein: CSVEGDRGTDTQYF. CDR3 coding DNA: TGCAGCGTTGAGGGGGACAGGGGAACAGATACGCAGTATTTT.

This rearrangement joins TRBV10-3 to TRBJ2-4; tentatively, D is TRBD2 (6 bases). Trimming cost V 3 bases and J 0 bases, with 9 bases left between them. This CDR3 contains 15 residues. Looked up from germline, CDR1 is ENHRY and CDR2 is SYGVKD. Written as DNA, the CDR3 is TGTGCCATCAGTGATTGGGGGGAAGCCAAAAACATTCAGTACTTC. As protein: CAISDWGEAKNIQYF.

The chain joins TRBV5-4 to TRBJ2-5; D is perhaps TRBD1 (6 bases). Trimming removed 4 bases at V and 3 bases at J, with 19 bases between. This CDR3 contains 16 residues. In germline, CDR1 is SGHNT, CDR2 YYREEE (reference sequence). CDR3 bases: TGTGCCAGCAGCGAGAAAACGGGACATTTCAAAGAGACCCAGTACTTC. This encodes CASSEKTGHFKETQYF.

CDR3 residues: CASSQDSPLAGKDEQFF. In DNA form, the CDR3 reads TGTGCCAGCAGCCAAGATAGCCCACTAGCGGGAAAAGATGAGCAGTTCTTC. This rearrangement joins TRBV14 to TRBJ2-1, with 10 nucleotides matching TRBD2. Losses at the gene ends were 0 bases for V and 8 bases for J; bases not matched to a gene: 10. This CDR3 region has 17 residues. Germline-derived CDR1 and CDR2 are SGHDN and FVKESK.

The CDR3 region has the DNA TGTGCCAGCAGCCCCAAGGGGCTGGCGTCCGAGTACACAGATACGCAGTATTTT. This sequence encodes CASSPKGLASEYTDTQYF. The chain carries TRBV9 and TRBJ2-3; weak D call: TRBD1 (5 bases). V lost 4 bases to trimming and J lost 2 bases, with 23 bases between them. CDR1 is SGDLS, CDR2 YYNGEE, per germline. CDR3 length: 18 amino acids.

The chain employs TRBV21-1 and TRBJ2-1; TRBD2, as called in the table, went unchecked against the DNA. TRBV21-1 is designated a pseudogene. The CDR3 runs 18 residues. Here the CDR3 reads CASSTAGGPGLTYNEQFF. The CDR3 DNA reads TGTGCCAGCAGCACAGCGGGGGGGCCAGGGCTGACCTACAATGAGCAGTTCTTC.